Sequencing of this T cell receptor (beta chain) was carried out in a study of T cell responses to AZD1222 COVID-19 vaccine. Study-wide context: Second doses that came at about 4 or about 12 weeks were put together. Whole-study findings and limits: Clonal diversity was possibly underestimated; the donors were predominantly white British and more often female. Nearly half of spike-specific TCRs reportedly target unmutated variant regions.

On this clone itself: The antigen is undetermined.

CDR3 length: 16 amino acids. The ends were cut back, 3 bases at V and 5 bases at J, with 20 bases in the middle. Germline V lookup: CDR1 ENHRY, CDR2 SYGVKD. Here immunoSEQ multiplex PCR was the method, and the copy in TCRdb shows in-frame clones only, minus some. This sample has approximately 190,000 clones, with 90% to 95% found just once. This rearrangement joins TRBV10-3 to TRBJ2-7; weak D call: TRBD2 (6 bases). This material consisted of peripheral blood, taken on day 0 of AZD1222 vaccination. The clonotype comes from an adult in good health. CDR3 sequence (DNA): TGTGCCATCAGTGACCCCCGTGCGACAGCGGGCGACGAGCAGTACTTC. Protein: CAISDPRATAGDEQYF.